This T cell receptor beta chain appears in the sequencing data of a study of metastatic and nonmetastatic thyroid tumors. Study-wide context: Repertoire data that came from the blood and tumor or nodule tissue of malignant and benign thyroid patients were compared.

Patients underwent thyroid surgery, and none had received any treatment before it. CDR3 length: 11 residues. Germline values: CDR1 SGHTA, CDR2 FQGTGA. Trimming removed 2 bases from V and 7 bases from J, with 3 bases in between. By share, this clone ranks as medium-sized. TCRdb re-called clones from the PCR reads using MiXCR. This sample has fewer than 35,000 clones; less than 14% occur once, and the top ten carry approximately 15%. Sequencing was carried out using blood. The source is a female donor with papillary thyroid cancer or a benign thyroid nodule (not recorded which). Some clones in this sample may be carry-over from other donors' samples. The rearrangement links TRBV7-3 to TRBJ2-1, with D hard to call. DNA of the CDR3: TGTGCCAGCAGCTTAGGGAATGAGCAGTTCTTC. Encoded protein: CASSLGNEQFF.